A selection of T cell receptor beta chains follows, all from one sample in a study of T-cell memory formation after mild COVID-19. MiXCR, applied by TCRdb to the 5' RACE reads, yields one record per CDR3 protein. The sample carries 500,000 to 600,000 distinct CDR3 sequences, roughly 18% recorded once. Sequencing was performed on PBMCs or a T cell subset sorted from them (not recorded which). The receptor set was obtained from an adult woman who had mild COVID-19 (a few samples of this study predate the infection). Cell type and time point are not known. Both conserved end residues are part of each CDR3. The D gene is left open where the match is weak. Not all rows give a size; the values are once, few, many and, for expanded clones, a class.

V gene: TRBV7-9; D gene: -; J gene: TRBJ2-1; clone size: few; CDR3 DNA: TGTGCCAGCAGCTCGGGCCGTGAGTTCTTC; CDR3 protein: CASSSGREFF
V gene: TRBV4-3; D gene: TRBD2; J gene: TRBJ2-1; clone size: few; CDR3 DNA: TGCGCCAGCAGCCAAGATGGGAGCGGGAGGCTGGATGAGCAGTTCTTC; CDR3 protein: CASSQDGSGRLDEQFF
V gene: TRBV30; D gene: TRBD1; J gene: TRBJ2-1; clone size: -; CDR3 DNA: TGTGCCTGGAGTGCTATCGGGACAGCCTACAATGAGCAGTTCTTC; CDR3 protein: CAWSAIGTAYNEQFF
V gene: TRBV5-1; D gene: -; J gene: TRBJ2-5; clone size: few; CDR3 DNA: TGCGCCAGCAGCTACAGGACTCACCGGGGGCAAGAGACCCAGTACTTC; CDR3 protein: CASSYRTHRGQETQYF
V gene: TRBV6-5; D gene: -; J gene: TRBJ1-4; clone size: few; CDR3 DNA: TGTGCCAGCAGTTACTCGTCCAGCCAGGGAGAAAAACTGTTTTTT; CDR3 protein: CASSYSSSQGEKLFF
V gene: TRBV12-3/TRBV12-4; D gene: TRBD1; J gene: TRBJ2-3; clone size: many; CDR3 DNA: TGTGCCAGCAGCTACAGACAGGGGAGCACAGATACGCAGTATTTT; CDR3 protein: CASSYRQGSTDTQYF
V gene: TRBV5-5; D gene: -; J gene: TRBJ2-1; clone size: few; CDR3 DNA: TGTGCCAGCAGCTTGGTTGGGCTGCTTAAGTTCTTC; CDR3 protein: CASSLVGLLKFF
V gene: TRBV7-9; D gene: -; J gene: TRBJ2-7; clone size: -; CDR3 DNA: TGTGCCAGCAGCTTTGGTGGCAGCCACTACGAGCAGTACTTC; CDR3 protein: CASSFGGSHYEQYF
V gene: TRBV2; D gene: TRBD2; J gene: TRBJ2-3; clone size: few; CDR3 DNA: TGTGCCAGCAGTGCCCAGCGGGAGGAGAGCACAGATACGCAGTATTTT; CDR3 protein: CASSAQREESTDTQYF
V gene: TRBV14; D gene: -; J gene: TRBJ1-1; clone size: -; CDR3 DNA: TGTGCCAGCAGCCAAGATACCCTGTCAGGGTGGCCGGGGAACACTGAAGCTTTCTTT; CDR3 protein: CASSQDTLSGWPGNTEAFF
V gene: TRBV7-9; D gene: TRBD1; J gene: TRBJ2-7; clone size: many; CDR3 DNA: TGTGCCAGCAGCTACCGACAGGGGTCTCCCTACGAGCAGTACTTC; CDR3 protein: CASSYRQGSPYEQYF
V gene: TRBV7-2; D gene: -; J gene: TRBJ1-5; clone size: many; CDR3 DNA: TGTGCCAGCAGCTTAGGACAGAACAATCAGCCCCAGCATTTT; CDR3 protein: CASSLGQNNQPQHF
V gene: TRBV19; D gene: -; J gene: TRBJ1-2; clone size: -; CDR3 DNA: TGTGCCACCCGGACCTACTCTGGGGACGGCTACACCTTC; CDR3 protein: CATRTYSGDGYTF
V gene: TRBV11-3; D gene: -; J gene: TRBJ2-1; clone size: -; CDR3 DNA: TGTGCCAGCAGCTTTAGGACCGTCCACAATGAGCAGTTCTTC; CDR3 protein: CASSFRTVHNEQFF
V gene: TRBV12-5; D gene: -; J gene: TRBJ1-1; clone size: -; CDR3 DNA: TGTGCTAGTGGTCTTAACCCCCGGACTGAAGCTTTCTTT; CDR3 protein: CASGLNPRTEAFF
V gene: TRBV7-6; D gene: TRBD2; J gene: TRBJ2-7; clone size: few; CDR3 DNA: TGTGCCAGCAGCTTATCGGACGGGACTACCTACGAGCAGTACTTC; CDR3 protein: CASSLSDGTTYEQYF
V gene: TRBV15; D gene: -; J gene: TRBJ2-5; clone size: many; CDR3 DNA: TGTGCCACCAAAAGGCCCGAGCGCGAGACCCAGTACTTC; CDR3 protein: CATKRPERETQYF
V gene: TRBV6-2/TRBV6-3; D gene: TRBD1; J gene: TRBJ2-2; clone size: few; CDR3 DNA: TGTGCCAGCAGTTACTCCGGGACAGGGATTACCGGGGAGCTGTTTTTT; CDR3 protein: CASSYSGTGITGELFF
V gene: TRBV28; D gene: -; J gene: TRBJ1-5; clone size: -; CDR3 DNA: TGTGCCAGCAGTCCCCTTCTGGAGGGAATCAATCAGCCCCAGCATTTT; CDR3 protein: CASSPLLEGINQPQHF
V gene: TRBV6-2/TRBV6-3; D gene: TRBD1; J gene: TRBJ2-1; clone size: -; CDR3 DNA: TGTGCCAGCAGCCTAACGCTGGGACAGGGGTTCGATGAGCAGTTCTTC; CDR3 protein: CASSLTLGQGFDEQFF
V gene: TRBV3-1; D gene: TRBD1; J gene: TRBJ2-6; clone size: many; CDR3 DNA: TGTGCCAGCAGCCCCTTTGGCAGGGGGCGGACTGGGGCCAACGTCCTGACTTTC; CDR3 protein: CASSPFGRGRTGANVLTF
V gene: TRBV28; D gene: TRBD1; J gene: TRBJ2-7; clone size: -; CDR3 DNA: TGTGCCAGCAGTTGGACAGGGGGCTTCTCCGAGCAGTACTTC; CDR3 protein: CASSWTGGFSEQYF
V gene: TRBV12-3/TRBV12-4; D gene: -; J gene: TRBJ2-1; clone size: many; CDR3 DNA: TGTGCCAGCAGGTTTGGGGGCAATTCCTACAATGAGCAGTTCTTC; CDR3 protein: CASRFGGNSYNEQFF
V gene: TRBV12-3/TRBV12-4; D gene: -; J gene: TRBJ1-5; clone size: few; CDR3 DNA: TGTGCCAGCAGTTTAGGGCGTTTCCGCAATCAGCCCCAGCATTTT; CDR3 protein: CASSLGRFRNQPQHF
V gene: TRBV7-2; D gene: -; J gene: TRBJ2-7; clone size: -; CDR3 DNA: TGTGCCAGCAGCTTAACACCGGGACAACCCTACGAGCAGTACTTC; CDR3 protein: CASSLTPGQPYEQYF
V gene: TRBV18; D gene: TRBD1; J gene: TRBJ1-1; clone size: -; CDR3 DNA: TGTGCCAGCTCGCGGCCGGGACAGGGGCCATACACTGAAGCTTTCTTT; CDR3 protein: CASSRPGQGPYTEAFF
V gene: TRBV18; D gene: -; J gene: TRBJ2-2; clone size: -; CDR3 DNA: TGTGCCAGCTCACCCACTGTACTGGCGGGAACGAACACCGGGGAGCTGTTTTTT; CDR3 protein: CASSPTVLAGTNTGELFF
V gene: TRBV20-1; D gene: -; J gene: TRBJ2-1; clone size: few; CDR3 DNA: TGCAGTGCCTGGTTTTCCTACAATGAGCAGTTCTTC; CDR3 protein: CSAWFSYNEQFF
V gene: TRBV4-1; D gene: -; J gene: TRBJ2-7; clone size: few; CDR3 DNA: TGCGCCAGCAGCCAACGCGAAGGAGGCTACGAGCAGTACTTC; CDR3 protein: CASSQREGGYEQYF
V gene: TRBV12-3/TRBV12-4; D gene: -; J gene: TRBJ2-1; clone size: -; CDR3 DNA: TGTGCCAGTGACGAGTTGGGTTTAGGCAATGAGCAGTTCTTC; CDR3 protein: CASDELGLGNEQFF
V gene: TRBV6-6; D gene: -; J gene: TRBJ2-4; clone size: -; CDR3 DNA: TGTGCCAGCAGTGATATGGACATTCAGTACTTC; CDR3 protein: CASSDMDIQYF
V gene: TRBV13; D gene: TRBD1; J gene: TRBJ1-1; clone size: -; CDR3 DNA: TGTGCCAGCAGCTTCTCCCGACAGGGGGCTGTGAACACTGAAGCTTTCTTT; CDR3 protein: CASSFSRQGAVNTEAFF
V gene: TRBV4-3; D gene: -; J gene: TRBJ2-5; clone size: -; CDR3 DNA: TGCGCCAGCAGCCAAGATGTTAGGGGAGAGACCCAGTACTTC; CDR3 protein: CASSQDVRGETQYF
V gene: TRBV4-1; D gene: -; J gene: TRBJ2-5; clone size: few; CDR3 DNA: TGCGCCAGCAGCCAAGAACCGGGGGGCTGGGGGGAGACCCAGTACTTC; CDR3 protein: CASSQEPGGWGETQYF
V gene: TRBV6-1; D gene: -; J gene: TRBJ1-5; clone size: once; CDR3 DNA: TGTGCCAGCATCGGGGGGTTAGGAACCAATCAGCCCCAGCATTTT; CDR3 protein: CASIGGLGTNQPQHF
V gene: TRBV6-5; D gene: -; J gene: TRBJ1-2; clone size: few; CDR3 DNA: TGTGCCAGCTTAGGACCAACCTATGGCTACACCTTC; CDR3 protein: CASLGPTYGYTF
V gene: TRBV12-3/TRBV12-4; D gene: -; J gene: TRBJ2-3; clone size: -; CDR3 DNA: TGTGCCAGCACATATGATCCCACAGATACGCAGTATTTT; CDR3 protein: CASTYDPTDTQYF
V gene: TRBV24-1; D gene: -; J gene: TRBJ2-7; clone size: few; CDR3 DNA: TGTGCCACTGCGGACGAGGCCTACGAGCAGTACTTC; CDR3 protein: CATADEAYEQYF
V gene: TRBV12-3/TRBV12-4; D gene: TRBD1; J gene: TRBJ1-2; clone size: -; CDR3 DNA: TGTGCCAGCTCACCTGGGGCAGGGGGATGGGGCTACACCTTC; CDR3 protein: CASSPGAGGWGYTF
V gene: TRBV29-1; D gene: -; J gene: TRBJ1-5; clone size: -; CDR3 DNA: TGCAGCGTTGGGGGAGGTGGAGGTCAGCCCCAGCATTTT; CDR3 protein: CSVGGGGGQPQHF
V gene: TRBV7-2; D gene: TRBD2; J gene: TRBJ2-3; clone size: -; CDR3 DNA: TGTGCCAGCAGCTCCGAAGCGGGGGGCTGGTCCGGTACGCAGTATTTT; CDR3 protein: CASSSEAGGWSGTQYF
V gene: TRBV10-3; D gene: -; J gene: TRBJ2-7; clone size: -; CDR3 DNA: TGTGCCATCAGTGAGTTCCGGGACCCCTCCTACGAGCAGTACTTC; CDR3 protein: CAISEFRDPSYEQYF
V gene: TRBV5-1; D gene: TRBD1; J gene: TRBJ1-5; clone size: -; CDR3 DNA: TGCGCCAGCAGCAATGACAGGGACGGAAATCAGCCCCAGCATTTT; CDR3 protein: CASSNDRDGNQPQHF
V gene: TRBV7-9; D gene: -; J gene: TRBJ1-3; clone size: few; CDR3 DNA: TGTGCCAGCAGCAGATATGGAAACACCATATATTTT; CDR3 protein: CASSRYGNTIYF
V gene: TRBV4-1; D gene: -; J gene: TRBJ2-1; clone size: few; CDR3 DNA: TGCGCCAGCAGCCGAGTCGGGGGGCCCACTGAGCAGTTCTTC; CDR3 protein: CASSRVGGPTEQFF